What follows are 13 T cell receptor beta chains derived from one specimen sequenced in a study of T-cell reconstitution after alpha-beta-depleted transplantation in children. It was with unique molecular identifiers that the TCRbeta library was prepared. TCRdb analysed the PCR reads with MiXCR anew, one entry per CDR3 protein. The sample shows around 600,000 distinct CDR3 sequences, 10% to 13% of them seen only once. Material: PBMCs from the stem cell graft donor, obtained from the stem cell graft. These TCRs come from a human donor who donated a stem cell graft to a child with acute myeloid leukemia.

This sequence joins TRBV20-1 and TRBJ1-1; weak D call: TRBD1 (5 bases). Per the germline V gene, CDR1 is DFQATT and CDR2 is SNEGSKA (reference sequence). Trimming shortened V by 6 bases and J by 0 bases, and 20 bases separated the two germline ends. The CDR3 is 16 amino acids. CDR3 sequence: CSATGTLGGMNTEAFF. In DNA, the CDR3 is TGCAGTGCCACCGGGACCCTGGGGGGGATGAACACTGAAGCTTTCTTT.

The chain recombines TRBV19 with TRBJ2-2, with D possibly TRBD2 on 5 matching bases. CDR1 and CDR2 from the germline V gene are LNHDA and SQIVND (reference sequence). The CDR3 runs 13 residues. V was pared by 3 bases and J by 6 bases, with 8 bases between. CDR3 coding DNA: TGTGCCAGTAGTATGAGGGAGCCCGGGGAGCTGTTTTTT. Amino acid sequence: CASSMREPGELFF.

This clonotype was detected many times. CDR3 coding DNA: TGTGCCAGCAGCGCAACCCGGACTGACTTGCGGACCGGGGAGCTGTTTTTT. Its translation is CASSATRTDLRTGELFF. The chain uses TRBV11-2 and TRBJ2-2; D is perhaps TRBD2 (5 bases). There are 17 residues in the CDR3. The germline gives CDR1 SGHAT, CDR2 FQNNGV. V lost 5 bases and J lost 5, with 21 bases in between.

This clonotype has just a few counts. DNA for the CDR3: TGCAGTGCTAGGCCCAGGGGGCTCAGCAATCAGCCCCAGCATTTT. Translated: CSARPRGLSNQPQHF. The chain recombines TRBV20-1 with TRBJ1-5; 8 bases are shared with TRBD1. Germline V CDR1 and CDR2: DFQATT, SNEGSKA (reference sequence). The CDR3 sequence is 15 residues long. V lost 3 bases to trimming and J lost 1 base; unmatched junction nucleotides: 5.

This clonotype was detected a few times. The chain has TRBV7-3 and TRBJ2-5; TRBD2 matches at 9 bases. J was trimmed by 1 base and V by 5 bases; bases with no gene match: 5. This CDR3 has 15 amino acids. CDR1 is SGHTA, CDR2 FQGTGA, per germline. CDR3 DNA: TGTGCCAGCAGCAATAGCGGGGGCCGCCAAGAGACCCAGTACTTC. As protein: CASSNSGGRQETQYF.

V and J are TRBV7-6 and TRBJ2-7; D gene uncertain. Per germline, CDR1 SGHVS and CDR2 FNYEAQ. This CDR3 comprises 18 residues. Trimming took 5 bases from V and 0 from J, leaving 23 bases between them. In DNA form, the CDR3 reads TGTGCCAGCAGCCGGAAGATAGACCAGTCGCCTAGCTCCTACGAGCAGTACTTC. It is translated as CASSRKIDQSPSSYEQYF.

This clonotype appeared a few times. The genes are TRBV3-1 and TRBJ2-1; 13 nucleotides match TRBD2. Trimming cost V 2 bases and J 5 bases; bases outside gene matches: 0. This CDR3 comprises 15 residues. CDR1 and CDR2 from the germline V gene are LGHDT and YNNKEL (reference sequence). The CDR3 DNA is TGTGCCAGCAGCCAAACTAGCGGGAGGGACAATGAGCAGTTCTTC. This gives the protein CASSQTSGRDNEQFF.

The rearrangement uses TRBV6-1 and TRBJ1-2; D unclear. Trimming took off 6 bases at V and 5 bases at J, with 19 bases between the two ends. The CDR3 is 15 amino acids. Germline-derived CDR1 and CDR2 are MNHNS and SASEGT. The CDR3 region is CASSRNTFSSYGYTF. CDR3 nucleotides: TGTGCCAGCAGCCGGAACACCTTTAGTTCATATGGCTACACCTTC.

Worth noting for this clonotype: A junction boundary mismatches the germline segment, possibly from a read error. The J gene is TRBJ1-1, the V gene TRBV7-2, with D perhaps TRBD1 (5 bases). The CDR3 has 14 residues. Germline CDR1 SGHTA, CDR2 FQGNSA. The CDR3 bases are TGTGCCGGCAGCTTGAGAAGGGGAGGTGTTGAAGCTTTCTTT. This sequence encodes CAGSLRRGGVEAFF.

V usage is TRBV27 and J usage is TRBJ2-7, with a tentative D call TRBD2 (6 bases). V was pared by 10 bases and J by 3 bases, with 19 bases between. CDR1 is MNHEY and CDR2 is SMNVEV in the germline V gene (reference sequence). This CDR3 contains 14 residues. CDR3 protein: CATRRASENYEQYF. Here the CDR3 DNA reads TGTGCCACCCGCAGGGCTAGCGAGAACTACGAGCAGTACTTC.

This clonotype appeared a few times. The genes are TRBV6-2 or TRBV6-3 and TRBJ2-7; D is ambiguous. V dropped 2 bases and J dropped 3 bases, with 14 bases sitting between them. The CDR3 is made up of 15 amino acids. CDR1 and CDR2 from the germline V gene are MNHEY and SVGEGT. The CDR3 bases are TGTGCCAGCAGTTACCGACGTTTAGAAGGCTACGAGCAGTACTTC. Its protein is CASSYRRLEGYEQYF.

This clonotype was picked up many times. The V gene is TRBV6-5, the J gene TRBJ2-7; 9 bases are shared with TRBD1. Germline trimming cut 6 bases from V and 4 bases from J; bases unmatched to any gene: 10. The CDR3 length is 15 residues. The V gene's germline CDR1 is MNHEY and CDR2 SVGAGI. The CDR3 loop is CASSSGTGNSYEQYF. In nucleotides, the CDR3 is TGTGCCAGCAGCTCCGGGACAGGGAATTCTTACGAGCAGTACTTC.

This clonotype was picked up a small number of times. The chain carries TRBV14 and TRBJ2-2; D gene ambiguous. V was trimmed by 0 bases and J by 4 bases, leaving 3 bases between them. The germline CDR1 and CDR2 sequences are SGHDN and FVKESK. The CDR3 covers 13 residues. The CDR3 bases are TGTGCCAGCAGCCAAGACGTCACCGGGGAGCTGTTTTTT. This sequence encodes CASSQDVTGELFF.